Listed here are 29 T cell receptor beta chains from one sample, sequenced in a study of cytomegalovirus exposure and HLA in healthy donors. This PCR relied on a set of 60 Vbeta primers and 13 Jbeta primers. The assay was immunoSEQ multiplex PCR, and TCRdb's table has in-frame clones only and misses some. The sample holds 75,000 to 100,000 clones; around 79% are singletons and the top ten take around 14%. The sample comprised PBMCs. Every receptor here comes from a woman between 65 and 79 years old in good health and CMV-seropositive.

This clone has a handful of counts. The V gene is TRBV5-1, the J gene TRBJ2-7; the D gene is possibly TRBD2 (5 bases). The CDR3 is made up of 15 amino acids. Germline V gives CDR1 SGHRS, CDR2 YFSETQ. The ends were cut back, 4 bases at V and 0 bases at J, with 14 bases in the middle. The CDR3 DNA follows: TGCGCCAGCAGCCTAGGACTGACCCTCTCCTACGAGCAGTACTTC. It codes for CASSLGLTLSYEQYF. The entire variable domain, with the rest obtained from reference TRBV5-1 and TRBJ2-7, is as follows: KAGVTQTPRYLIKTRGQQVTLSCSPISGHRSVSWYQQTPGQGLQFLFEYFSETQRNKGNFPGRFSGRQFSNSRSEMNVSTLELGDSALYLCASSLGLTLSYEQYFGPGTRLTVT.

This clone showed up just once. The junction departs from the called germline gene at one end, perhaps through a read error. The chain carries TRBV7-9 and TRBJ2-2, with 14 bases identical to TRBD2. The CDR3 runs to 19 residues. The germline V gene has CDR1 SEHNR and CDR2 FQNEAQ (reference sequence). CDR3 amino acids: CSSSLVAGLAGGNTGELFF. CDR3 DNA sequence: TGTTCCAGCAGCTTAGTCGCTGGACTAGCGGGAGGTAACACCGGGGAGCTGTTTTTT.

CDR3 in amino acids: CASSSGLAGGETQYF. The CDR3, as DNA: TGTGCCAGCAGCTCGGGACTAGCGGGAGGAGAGACCCAGTACTTC. The gene calls are TRBV7-8 and TRBJ2-5, with TRBD2 matching over 15 bases. Germline V gene sequence: CDR1 SGHVS, CDR2 FQNEAQ. V lost 4 bases to trimming and J lost 4 bases; unmatched junction nucleotides: 1. The CDR3 length is 15 residues.

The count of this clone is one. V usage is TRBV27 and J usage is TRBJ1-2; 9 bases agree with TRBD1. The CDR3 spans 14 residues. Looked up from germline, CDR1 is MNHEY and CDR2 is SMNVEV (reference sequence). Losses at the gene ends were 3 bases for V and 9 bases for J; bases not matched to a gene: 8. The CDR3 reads CASSFGGQGLRYTF. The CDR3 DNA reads TGTGCCAGCAGTTTTGGTGGACAGGGGCTACGCTACACCTTC.

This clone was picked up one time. The CDR3 DNA is TGTGCCAGCAGAGAGGGATTTTACAATGAGCAGTTCTTC. Translated: CASREGFYNEQFF. V and J are TRBV6-5 and TRBJ2-1; TRBD2 might be the D (5 bases). The CDR3 loop spans 13 amino acids. V lost 6 bases and J lost 4, with 10 bases in between. Germline V gene sequence: CDR1 MNHEY, CDR2 SVGAGI.

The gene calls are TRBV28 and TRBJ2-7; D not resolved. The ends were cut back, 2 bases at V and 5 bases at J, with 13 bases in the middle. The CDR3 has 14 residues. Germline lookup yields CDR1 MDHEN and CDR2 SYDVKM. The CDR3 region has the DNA TGTGCCAGCAGTTTAGGTCCGGGTCAGAACGAGCAGTACTTC. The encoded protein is CASSLGPGQNEQYF.

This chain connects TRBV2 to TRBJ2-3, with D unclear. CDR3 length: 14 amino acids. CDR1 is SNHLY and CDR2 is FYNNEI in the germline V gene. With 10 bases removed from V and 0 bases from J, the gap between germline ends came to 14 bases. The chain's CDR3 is CAKKQSPSTDTQYF. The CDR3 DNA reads TGTGCCAAAAAACAGAGCCCTAGCACAGATACGCAGTATTTT.

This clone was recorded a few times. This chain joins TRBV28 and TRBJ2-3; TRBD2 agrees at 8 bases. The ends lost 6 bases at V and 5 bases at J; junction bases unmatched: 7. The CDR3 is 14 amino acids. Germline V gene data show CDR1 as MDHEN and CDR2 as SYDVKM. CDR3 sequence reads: CASSEGGLEDTQYF. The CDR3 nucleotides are TGTGCCAGCAGCGAAGGGGGACTAGAAGATACGCAGTATTTT.

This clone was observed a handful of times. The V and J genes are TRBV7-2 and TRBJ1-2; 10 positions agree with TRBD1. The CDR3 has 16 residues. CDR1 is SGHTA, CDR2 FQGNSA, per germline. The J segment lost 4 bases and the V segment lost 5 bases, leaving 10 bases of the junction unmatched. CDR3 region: CASSAGDRGLAYGYTF. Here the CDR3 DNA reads TGTGCCAGCAGCGCCGGAGACAGGGGGCTTGCCTATGGCTACACCTTC.

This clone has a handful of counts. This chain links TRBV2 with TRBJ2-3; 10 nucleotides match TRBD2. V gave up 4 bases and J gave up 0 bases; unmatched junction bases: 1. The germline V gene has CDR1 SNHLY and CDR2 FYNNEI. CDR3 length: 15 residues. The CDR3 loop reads CASSGLAGSTDTQYF. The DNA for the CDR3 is TGTGCCAGCAGTGGACTAGCGGGTAGCACAGATACGCAGTATTTT.

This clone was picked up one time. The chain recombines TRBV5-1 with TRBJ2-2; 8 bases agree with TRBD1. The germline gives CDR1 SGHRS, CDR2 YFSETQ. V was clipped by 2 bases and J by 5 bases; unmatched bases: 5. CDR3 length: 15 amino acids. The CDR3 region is CASSLGQGGTGELFF. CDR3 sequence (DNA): TGCGCCAGCAGCTTAGGACAGGGTGGAACCGGGGAGCTGTTTTTT.

CDR3 in DNA: TGTGCCAGCAGTTACGGGACATCTTGGAGCAATCAGCCCCAGCATTTT. Protein product: CASSYGTSWSNQPQHF. V usage is TRBV6-5 and J usage is TRBJ1-5; D is perhaps TRBD1 (6 bases). Germline V lookup: CDR1 MNHEY, CDR2 SVGAGI. The CDR3 is 16 residues long. Trimming cost V 2 bases and J 1 base, with 12 bases left between them.

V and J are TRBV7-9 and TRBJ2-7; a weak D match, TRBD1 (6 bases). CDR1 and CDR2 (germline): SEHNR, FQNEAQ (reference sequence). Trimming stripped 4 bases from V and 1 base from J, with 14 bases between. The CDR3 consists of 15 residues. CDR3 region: CASSSGQYQSYEQYF. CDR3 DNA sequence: TGTGCCAGCAGCTCCGGACAGTATCAATCCTACGAGCAGTACTTC.

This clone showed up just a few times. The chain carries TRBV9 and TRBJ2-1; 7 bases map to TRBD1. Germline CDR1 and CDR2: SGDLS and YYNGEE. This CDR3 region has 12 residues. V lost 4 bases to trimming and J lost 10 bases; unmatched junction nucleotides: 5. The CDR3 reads CASSQGQTEQFF. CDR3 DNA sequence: TGTGCCAGCAGCCAGGGACAGACCGAGCAGTTCTTC. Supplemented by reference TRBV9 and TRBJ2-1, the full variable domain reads DSGVTQTPKHLITATGQRVTLRCSPRSGDLSVYWYQQSLDQGLQFLIQYYNGEERAKGNILERFSAQQFPDLHSELNLSSLELGDSALYFCASSQGQTEQFFGPGTRLTVL.

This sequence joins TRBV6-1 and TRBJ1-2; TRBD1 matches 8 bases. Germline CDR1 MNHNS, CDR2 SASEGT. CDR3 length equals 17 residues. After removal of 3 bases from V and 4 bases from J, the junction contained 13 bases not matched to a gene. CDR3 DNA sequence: TGTGCCAGCAGTGATAGAACCGGGACAGGTCTATTCTATGGCTACACCTTC. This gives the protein CASSDRTGTGLFYGYTF.

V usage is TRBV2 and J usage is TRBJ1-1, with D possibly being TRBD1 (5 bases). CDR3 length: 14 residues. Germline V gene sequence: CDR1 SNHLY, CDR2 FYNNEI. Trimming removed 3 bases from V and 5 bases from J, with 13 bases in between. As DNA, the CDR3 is TGTGCCAGCAGTGACGGGGGTATGAGGACTGAAGCTTTCTTT. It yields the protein CASSDGGMRTEAFF.

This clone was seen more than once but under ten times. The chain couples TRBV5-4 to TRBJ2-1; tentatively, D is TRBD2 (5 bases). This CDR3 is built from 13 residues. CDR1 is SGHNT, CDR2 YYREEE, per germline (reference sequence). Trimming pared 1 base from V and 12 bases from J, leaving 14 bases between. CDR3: CASSLREGKGQFF. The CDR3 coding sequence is TGTGCCAGCAGCTTGCGAGAGGGCAAGGGGCAGTTCTTC.

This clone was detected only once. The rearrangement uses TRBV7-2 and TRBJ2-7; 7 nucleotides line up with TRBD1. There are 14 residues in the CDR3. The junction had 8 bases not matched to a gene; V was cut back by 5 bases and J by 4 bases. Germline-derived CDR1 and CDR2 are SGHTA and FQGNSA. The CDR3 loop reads CASSTDRAGYEQYF. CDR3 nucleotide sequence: TGTGCCAGCAGCACCGACAGGGCCGGATACGAGCAGTACTTC.

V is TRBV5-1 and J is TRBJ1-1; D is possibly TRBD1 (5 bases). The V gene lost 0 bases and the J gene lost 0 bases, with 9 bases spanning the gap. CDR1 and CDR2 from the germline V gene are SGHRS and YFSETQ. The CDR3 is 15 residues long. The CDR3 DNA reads TGCGCCAGCAGCTTGGAGTGGGGCATGAACACTGAAGCTTTCTTT. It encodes CASSLEWGMNTEAFF.

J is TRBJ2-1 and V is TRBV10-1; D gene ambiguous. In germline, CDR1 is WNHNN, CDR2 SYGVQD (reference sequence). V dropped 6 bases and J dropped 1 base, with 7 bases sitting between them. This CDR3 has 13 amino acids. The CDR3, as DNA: TGCGCCAGCAGCTCGCTATCCTACAATGAGCAGTTCTTC. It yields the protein CASSSLSYNEQFF.

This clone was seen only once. CDR3 in amino acids: CASSQELPDTQYF. DNA of the CDR3: TGCGCCAGCAGCCAGGAACTACCAGATACGCAGTATTTT. The chain combines TRBV4-1 with TRBJ2-3; D not certain. Trimming took 3 bases from V and 4 from J, leaving 8 bases between them. The germline gives CDR1 MGHRA, CDR2 YSYEKL. The CDR3 has 13 amino acids.

CDR3 loop: CASRMDRGLNEQFF. The CDR3 DNA sequence: TGTGCCAGCAGGATGGACAGGGGCCTGAATGAGCAGTTCTTC. This chain links TRBV2 with TRBJ2-1, with TRBD1 identical over 9 bases. The CDR3 has 14 residues. Germline V CDR1 and CDR2: SNHLY, FYNNEI. Trimming took 6 bases from V and 7 from J; bases not matched to a gene: 7.

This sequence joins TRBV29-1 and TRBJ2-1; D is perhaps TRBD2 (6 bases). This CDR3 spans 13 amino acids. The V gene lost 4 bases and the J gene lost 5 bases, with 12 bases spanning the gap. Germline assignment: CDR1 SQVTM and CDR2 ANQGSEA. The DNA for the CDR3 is TGCAGCGTTGGAGAGCGGGCCAACAATGAGCAGTTCTTC. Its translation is CSVGERANNEQFF.

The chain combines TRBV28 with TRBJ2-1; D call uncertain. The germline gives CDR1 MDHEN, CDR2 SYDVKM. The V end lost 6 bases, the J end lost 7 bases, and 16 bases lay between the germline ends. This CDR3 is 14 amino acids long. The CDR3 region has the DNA TGTGCCAGCAGGTTTAGTTTAAAGAGAAATGAGCAGTTCTTC. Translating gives CASRFSLKRNEQFF.

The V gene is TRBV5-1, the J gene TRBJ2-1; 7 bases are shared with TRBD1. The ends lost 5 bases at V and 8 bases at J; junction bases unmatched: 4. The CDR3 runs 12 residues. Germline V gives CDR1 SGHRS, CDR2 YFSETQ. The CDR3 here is CASRRDRDEQFF. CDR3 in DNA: TGCGCCAGCAGACGCGACAGGGATGAGCAGTTCTTC.

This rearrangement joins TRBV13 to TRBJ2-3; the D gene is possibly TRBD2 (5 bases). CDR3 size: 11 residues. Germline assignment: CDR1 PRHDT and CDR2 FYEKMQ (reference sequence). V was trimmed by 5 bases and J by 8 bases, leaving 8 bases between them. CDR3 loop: CASSARGTQYF. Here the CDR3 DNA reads TGTGCCAGCAGCGCCCGGGGTACGCAGTATTTT.

The CDR3 region is CASSQRQGAISEKLFF. In nucleotides, the CDR3 is TGTGCCAGCTCACAGAGACAGGGGGCAATAAGTGAAAAACTGTTTTTT. The chain uses TRBV18 and TRBJ1-4, with 10 bases that match TRBD1. The V and J ends lost 4 bases and 7 bases, in that order; junction bases with no gene match: 9. Germline lookup yields CDR1 KGHSH and CDR2 LQKENI. The CDR3 spans 16 residues. Complete variable domain (other parts from reference TRBV18 and TRBJ1-4): NAGVMQNPRHLVRRRGQEARLRCSPMKGHSHVYWYRQLPEEGLKFMVYLQKENIIDESGMPKERFSAEFPKEGPSILRIQQVVRGDSAAYFCASSQRQGAISEKLFFGSGTQLSVL.

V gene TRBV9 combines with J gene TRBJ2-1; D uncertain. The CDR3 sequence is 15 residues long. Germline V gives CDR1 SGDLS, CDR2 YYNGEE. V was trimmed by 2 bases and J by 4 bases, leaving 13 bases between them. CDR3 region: CASSVDENRYNEQFF. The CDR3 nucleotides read TGTGCCAGCAGCGTCGACGAGAACAGATACAATGAGCAGTTCTTC.

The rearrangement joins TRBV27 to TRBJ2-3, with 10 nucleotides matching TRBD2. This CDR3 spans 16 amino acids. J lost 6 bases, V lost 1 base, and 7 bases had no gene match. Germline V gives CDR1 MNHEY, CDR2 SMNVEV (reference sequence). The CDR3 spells CASSLFQTSGMDTQYF. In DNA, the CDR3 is TGTGCCAGCAGTTTATTTCAAACTAGCGGGATGGATACGCAGTATTTT.